Sequencing of this T cell receptor (beta chain) was carried out in a study of tumor-infiltrating lymphocytes in primary liver carcinoma. The study, taken as a whole, reports: The study found only about 7.5-25% of top clones in all five tumor regions.

A primer in the constant region served to generate TCR beta cDNA from approximately 500 ng of total RNA. Three nested multiplex PCR rounds, a slightly modified ARM-PCR method, built the TCR beta libraries. TRBV1-TRBV30 forward and Cbeta reverse primers drove the first two roughly 10-cycle rounds. A single record per CDR3 protein comes from TCRdb applying MiXCR to the multiplex PCR reads. The profile shows approximately 73,000 distinct CDR3 sequences, almost 70% of them singletons. Extraction of RNA together with DNA used about 17-30 mg of unsorted bulk tissue. By surgical resection, the patients were treated for their primary liver carcinoma. The CDR3 has 14 amino acids. CDR1 SEHNR and CDR2 FQNEAQ come from the germline V gene (reference sequence). V was trimmed by 11 bases and J by 2 bases, leaving 18 bases between them. Comment on this clonotype: Its antigen remains unidentified.

J is TRBJ1-2 and V is TRBV7-9; the D gene is possibly TRBD1 (5 bases). The source of this sequence is a man aged 40-49 years with primary liver carcinoma and hepatitis B virus infection. Material for sequencing was liver tumor tissue from sampling region 4. The subset is: tumor region T4, right-lateral pole. CDR3 amino acids: CACNLSGRNYGYTF. The CDR3 DNA sequence: TGTGCCTGCAACCTGTCGGGACGGAACTATGGCTACACCTTC.